This T cell receptor (beta chain) was sequenced for a study of cytomegalovirus exposure and HLA in healthy donors. This clone occurred a few times. Its matching antigen is unknown. CDR3 length: 15 residues. V was cut by 2 bases and J by 4 bases, with 15 bases left in between. The germline gives CDR1 SGHRS, CDR2 YFSETQ. Broader study findings: Per a later analysis, 15,000 to 20,000 TCR beta sequences showed association with HLA alleles at 0.05 false discovery rate. In an earlier analysis, productive rearrangement rates for most beta V segments clustered near 90% or 30%. In a later analysis, the majority of CMV-associated beta chains seemingly showed HLA restriction.

PCR employed 60 Vbeta and 13 Jbeta primers. Using immunoSEQ multiplex PCR, the repertoire was profiled, and TCRdb retains in-frame clones only, with some absent. Of over 150,000 clones in the sample, around four fifths are singletons; the top ten hold 4% to 6%. This rearrangement joins TRBV5-1 to TRBJ1-2, with D perhaps TRBD1 (5 bases). The sequence came from a girl aged 10 to 17 in good health and CMV-seropositive. The sequenced material came from PBMCs. CDR3 bases: TGCGCCAGCAGCTTCGTACAACAGGATCCCTATGGCTACACCTTC. Its protein is CASSFVQQDPYGYTF.